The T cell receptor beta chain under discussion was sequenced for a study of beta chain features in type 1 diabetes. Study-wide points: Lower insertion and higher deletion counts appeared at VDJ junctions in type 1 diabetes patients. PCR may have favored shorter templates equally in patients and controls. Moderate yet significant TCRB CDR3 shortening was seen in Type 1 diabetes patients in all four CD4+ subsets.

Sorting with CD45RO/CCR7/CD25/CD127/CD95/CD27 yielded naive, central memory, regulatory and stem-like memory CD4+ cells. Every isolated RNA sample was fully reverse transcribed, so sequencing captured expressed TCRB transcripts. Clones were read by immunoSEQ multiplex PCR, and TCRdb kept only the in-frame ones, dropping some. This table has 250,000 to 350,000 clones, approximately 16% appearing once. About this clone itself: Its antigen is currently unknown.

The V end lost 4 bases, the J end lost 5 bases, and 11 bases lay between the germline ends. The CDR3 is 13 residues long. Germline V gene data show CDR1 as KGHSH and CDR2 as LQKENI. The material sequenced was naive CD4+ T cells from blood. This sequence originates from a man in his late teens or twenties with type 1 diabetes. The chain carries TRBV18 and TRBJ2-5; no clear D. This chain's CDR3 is CASSLQASETQYF. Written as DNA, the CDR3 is TGTGCCAGCTCACTTCAGGCCAGCGAGACCCAGTACTTC.